Following are 27 T cell receptor beta chains from one sample sequenced in a study of T cells in localized non-small cell lung cancer (dated by TCRdb to 2018 to 2021). Receptors were amplified or captured by the immunoSEQ multiplex PCR assay. Here the immuneACCESS table is served through TCRdb, limited to in-frame sequences with V and J called. Missing clones are a known gap in these copies; in checked studies unresolved V genes cover under half, and the rest lacks a known reason. The sample records around 20,000 clones, 91% of which are singletons. The ten largest make up less than 3% of the sample. The sample consisted of peripheral blood, taken before any cancer treatment. These receptors all stem from a woman aged 35-75 years with stage I lung adenocarcinoma.

The chain carries TRBV5-6 and TRBJ2-7, with 11 bases that match TRBD2. J was trimmed by 2 bases and V by 4 bases; bases with no gene match: 2. Germline V gene sequence: CDR1 SGHDT, CDR2 YYEEEE. This CDR3 spans 14 amino acids. Here the CDR3 reads CASSILAGAYEQYF. For the CDR3, the DNA is TGTGCCAGCAGCATACTAGCGGGGGCCTACGAGCAGTACTTC.

The genes are TRBV5-5 and TRBJ1-5; D is ambiguous. The V gene's germline CDR1 is SGHKS and CDR2 YYEKEE (reference sequence). Between the trimmed V and J ends, which lost 2 bases and 7 bases, there was a span of 10 bases. The CDR3 sequence is 13 residues long. CDR3 bases: TGTGCCAGCAGCTTCGACCCCATGCAGCCCCAGCATTTT. It translates to CASSFDPMQPQHF.

The CDR3 region is CASSFIYGYTF. CDR3 bases: TGTGCCAGCAGCTTTATCTATGGCTACACCTTC. The V gene is TRBV7-3, the J gene TRBJ1-2; D gene ambiguous. V lost 3 bases to trimming and J lost 4 bases, with 3 bases between them. CDR1 and CDR2 (germline): SGHTA, FQGTGA. The CDR3 runs to 11 residues. Full variable domain (missing parts from reference TRBV7-3 and TRBJ1-2): GAGVSQTPSNKVTEKGKYVELRCDPISGHTALYWYRQSLGQGPEFLIYFQGTGAADDSGLPNDRFFAVRPEGSVSTLKIQRTERGDSAVYLCASSFIYGYTFGSGTRLTVV.

The rearrangement links TRBV28 to TRBJ1-4, with 7 bases fitting TRBD1. This CDR3 has 17 residues. Germline V lookup: CDR1 MDHEN, CDR2 SYDVKM. V trimming: 7 bases; J trimming: 7 bases; junction bases outside the gene matches: 18. CDR3: CASTRGQGGSLGEKLFF. Here the CDR3 DNA reads TGTGCCAGCACAAGGGGGCAGGGTGGTTCATTGGGTGAAAAACTGTTTTTT.

V and J are TRBV11-2 and TRBJ2-2, with a weak D call TRBD2 (6 bases). Germline V gene lookup returns CDR1 SGHAT and CDR2 FQNNGV. This CDR3 is 14 amino acids long. V was shortened by 5 bases and J by 7 bases, with 14 bases between the two germline ends. The CDR3 nucleotides read TGTGCCAGCAGCCCCGGGACTCTTGGCGGGGAGCTGTTTTTT. It codes for CASSPGTLGGELFF.

V gene TRBV5-1 combines with J gene TRBJ1-6; D perhaps matches TRBD1 (6 bases). The CDR3 spans 16 residues. The germline gives CDR1 SGHRS, CDR2 YFSETQ. The V end was cut by 0 bases, the J end by 10 bases, with 17 bases between. The CDR3 is CASSLALGGANSPLHF. CDR3 DNA sequence: TGCGCCAGCAGCTTGGCCTTGGGGGGCGCGAACTCACCCCTCCACTTT.

The chain is built from TRBV11-3 and TRBJ2-2, with a possible D match to TRBD1 (6 bases). The CDR3 consists of 17 residues. Trimming pared 0 bases from V and 4 bases from J, leaving 15 bases between. Germline CDR1 reads SGHNT; CDR2 reads YENEEA. The CDR3 DNA is TGTGCCAGCAGCTTAGATTCGTGGCAGGGGAGCACCGGGGAGCTGTTTTTT. This translates into CASSLDSWQGSTGELFF.

The V and J genes are TRBV9 and TRBJ2-1, with a tentative D call TRBD1 (6 bases). The CDR3 totals 14 residues. V was shortened by 3 bases and J by 6 bases, with 13 bases between the two germline ends. Germline V gene data show CDR1 as SGDLS and CDR2 as YYNGEE. The CDR3 sequence is CASSEGVGLNEQFF. In nucleotides, the CDR3 is TGTGCCAGCAGCGAGGGGGTCGGGCTCAATGAGCAGTTCTTC.

The sample holds one count of this clone. This chain joins TRBV4-1 and TRBJ1-5; tentatively, D is TRBD1 (6 bases). Germline lookup yields CDR1 MGHRA and CDR2 YSYEKL. This CDR3 region has 15 residues. Deletions cut 2 bases from V and 7 bases from J, with 15 bases between. The CDR3 is CASSQLGAPAQPQHF. The CDR3 bases are TGCGCCAGCAGCCAACTGGGGGCTCCCGCCCAGCCCCAGCATTTT.

V and J are TRBV27 and TRBJ1-3; D gene uncertain. Trimming removed 6 bases at V and 4 bases at J, with 10 bases between. CDR1 and CDR2 (germline): MNHEY, SMNVEV (reference sequence). The CDR3 runs to 13 residues. CDR3 in amino acids: CASSPSPGNTIYF. In nucleotides, the CDR3 is TGTGCCAGCAGCCCCAGCCCCGGAAACACCATATATTTT.

This clone was found a few times. The chain links TRBV7-2 to TRBJ1-4; 7 nucleotides line up with TRBD1. Germline assignment: CDR1 SGHTA and CDR2 FQGNSA. The CDR3 covers 13 residues. The junction had 4 bases not matched to a gene; V was cut back by 4 bases and J by 8 bases. CDR3 in DNA: TGTGCCAGCAGCTCACCAGGGGGGGAAAAACTGTTTTTT. Translation gives CASSSPGGEKLFF.

This rearrangement joins TRBV21-1 to TRBJ2-1. TRBV21-1 is a documented pseudogene. This CDR3 region has 14 residues. CDR3 nucleotides: TGTGCCAGCAGGCTACACCATTCCGACAATGAGCAGTTCTTC. This codes for CASRLHHSDNEQFF.

DNA for the CDR3: TGCGCCAGCAGCTTGGCCCCTAGCATAAACACCGGGGAGCTGTTTTTT. The encoded protein is CASSLAPSINTGELFF. The V gene is TRBV5-1, the J gene TRBJ2-2, with D maybe TRBD2 (5 bases). V was shortened by 0 bases and J by 2 bases, with 11 bases between the two germline ends. From germline, CDR1 is SGHRS and CDR2 YFSETQ. There are 16 residues in the CDR3. The whole variable domain, remainder taken from reference TRBV5-1 and TRBJ2-2, is KAGVTQTPRYLIKTRGQQVTLSCSPISGHRSVSWYQQTPGQGLQFLFEYFSETQRNKGNFPGRFSGRQFSNSRSEMNVSTLELGDSALYLCASSLAPSINTGELFFGEGSRLTVL.

CDR3: CASSLSGEGYGYTF. The CDR3, as DNA: TGTGCCAGCAGTTTATCAGGGGAGGGCTATGGCTACACCTTC. This chain connects TRBV27 to TRBJ1-2, with a possible D match to TRBD1 (5 bases). Germline V gene sequence: CDR1 MNHEY, CDR2 SMNVEV (reference sequence). The CDR3 runs 14 residues. Trimming took 0 bases from V and 4 from J, leaving 9 bases between them.

This chain links TRBV18 with TRBJ1-5; D not certain. The CDR3 contains 15 residues. V lost 8 bases, J lost 0 bases, and 14 bases lay in between. Germline-derived CDR1 and CDR2 are KGHSH and LQKENI. The CDR3 DNA reads as TGTGCCAGCCCCCCGGACCCCTCTAGCAATCAGCCCCAGCATTTT. It yields the protein CASPPDPSSNQPQHF.

The chain employs TRBV15 and TRBJ1-6; the D gene is possibly TRBD1 (5 bases). V was trimmed by 9 bases and J by 7 bases, leaving 19 bases between them. This CDR3 comprises 15 residues. Germline CDR1 is LNHNV and CDR2 is YYDKDF (reference sequence). The CDR3 region has the DNA TGTGCCACGTCACCGAACGCGGGGGAAAATTCACCCCTCCACTTT. This codes for CATSPNAGENSPLHF.

The chain couples TRBV27 to TRBJ2-5, with D possibly matching TRBD2 (5 bases). Trimming cost V 2 bases and J 2 bases, with 9 bases left between them. Germline assignment: CDR1 MNHEY and CDR2 SMNVEV (reference sequence). The CDR3 is 14 residues long. The CDR3 region has the DNA TGTGCCAGCAGTTTAATGAGAGGGCAAGAGACCCAGTACTTC. Protein sequence: CASSLMRGQETQYF.

This chain links TRBV5-4 with TRBJ1-2; D is perhaps TRBD1 (5 bases). From germline, CDR1 is SGHNT and CDR2 YYREEE (reference sequence). The CDR3 is made up of 14 amino acids. The ends were cut back, 3 bases at V and 5 bases at J, with 14 bases in the middle. CDR3 sequence reads: CASSSLTVKYGYTF. Here the CDR3 DNA reads TGTGCCAGCAGCTCGCTGACAGTCAAATATGGCTACACCTTC.

The V call is TRBV2, the J call TRBJ2-7; D is unclear. The CDR3 extends over 14 amino acids. Germline loops: CDR1 SNHLY, CDR2 FYNNEI. V shed 2 bases and J shed 3 bases, with 11 bases lying between them. The CDR3 DNA sequence: TGTGCCAGCAGTGAATCTGGGGTGGGCTACGAGCAGTACTTC. Its translation is CASSESGVGYEQYF. Looking up the rest from reference TRBV2 and TRBJ2-7 gives the full variable domain: EPEVTQTPSHQVTQMGQEVILRCVPISNHLYFYWYRQILGQKVEFLVSFYNNEISEKSEIFDDQFSVERPDGSNFTLKIRSTKLEDSAMYFCASSESGVGYEQYFGPGTRLTVT.

The CDR3 nucleotides read TGCGCCAGCAGCTTGGAACAGGGGAACGGCTACACCTTC. It is translated as CASSLEQGNGYTF. This chain links TRBV5-1 with TRBJ1-2, with 7 bases identical to TRBD1. This CDR3 is built from 13 residues. J was trimmed by 8 bases and V by 0 bases; bases with no gene match: 4. Germline CDR1 is SGHRS and CDR2 is YFSETQ.

The chain employs TRBV19 and TRBJ2-2; tentatively, D is TRBD2 (6 bases). This CDR3 has 13 amino acids. Trimming left V 4 bases short and J 6 bases short, with 9 bases between. The V gene's germline CDR1 is LNHDA and CDR2 SQIVND (reference sequence). The CDR3 DNA reads as TGTGCCAGTAGTAAGACGGGAGCCGGGGAGCTGTTTTTT. This gives the protein CASSKTGAGELFF.

V gene TRBV5-1 combines with J gene TRBJ2-7; 10 nucleotides line up with TRBD1. V dropped 3 bases and J dropped 0; count of bases not matched to a gene: 0. Germline V gene lookup returns CDR1 SGHRS and CDR2 YFSETQ. The CDR3 contains 14 residues. The CDR3 nucleotides read TGCGCCAGCAGCTGGACAGGGGGCTCCTACGAGCAGTACTTC. Its protein is CASSWTGGSYEQYF.

J is TRBJ2-7 and V is TRBV11-2, with D perhaps TRBD1 or TRBD2 (5 bases each). This CDR3 contains 15 residues. With 1 base removed from V and 2 bases from J, the gap between germline ends came to 12 bases. The germline gives CDR1 SGHAT, CDR2 FQNNGV. The CDR3 DNA reads as TGTGCCAGCAGCTTAGTTGGGGACGGACCCTACGAGCAGTACTTC. Translated, it gives CASSLVGDGPYEQYF.

The chain has TRBV18 and TRBJ2-3, with a possible D match to TRBD2 (5 bases). Germline V gene lookup returns CDR1 KGHSH and CDR2 LQKENI. CDR3 size: 14 residues. Trimming took off 2 bases at V and 1 base at J, with 7 bases between the two ends. The CDR3 DNA follows: TGTGCCAGCTCACCAACTAGTGGCACAGATACGCAGTATTTT. Its protein product is CASSPTSGTDTQYF.

This chain connects TRBV30 to TRBJ1-1, with D maybe TRBD1 (5 bases). CDR1 and CDR2 (germline): GTSNPN, SVGIG (reference sequence). V dropped 7 bases and J dropped 8 bases, with 23 bases sitting between them. The CDR3 has 14 amino acids. CDR3 in amino acids: CALILKQAPREAFF. CDR3 in DNA: TGTGCCTTGATCCTTAAACAGGCCCCGAGGGAAGCTTTCTTT.

V is TRBV4-3 and J is TRBJ1-1; no firm D call. CDR3 length: 14 amino acids. V lost 0 bases to trimming and J lost 4 bases, with 9 bases between them. In germline, CDR1 is LGHNA, CDR2 YSLEER. The CDR3 DNA follows: TGCGCCAGCAGCCAAGAGACGGTTGGCACTGAAGCTTTCTTT. Amino acids: CASSQETVGTEAFF.

The chain couples TRBV18 to TRBJ1-3; D ambiguous. Germline CDR1 KGHSH, CDR2 LQKENI. This CDR3 region has 14 residues. The V end was cut by 2 bases, the J end by 4 bases, with 9 bases between. The CDR3 DNA follows: TGTGCCAGCTCACCAGGAAAGGGAGGAAACACCATATATTTT. This encodes CASSPGKGGNTIYF.